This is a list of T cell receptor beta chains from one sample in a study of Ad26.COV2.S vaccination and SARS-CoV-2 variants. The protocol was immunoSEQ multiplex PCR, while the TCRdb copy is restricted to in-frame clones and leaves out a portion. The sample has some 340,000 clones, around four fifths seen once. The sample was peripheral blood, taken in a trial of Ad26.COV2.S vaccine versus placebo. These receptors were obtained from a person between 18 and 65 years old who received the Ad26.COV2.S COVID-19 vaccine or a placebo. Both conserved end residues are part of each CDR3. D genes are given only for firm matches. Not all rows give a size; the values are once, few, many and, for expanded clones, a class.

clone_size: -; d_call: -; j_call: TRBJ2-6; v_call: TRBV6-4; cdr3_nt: TGTGCCAGCAGTGAAGGGACTGGGGCCAACGTCCTGACTTTC; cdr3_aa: CASSEGTGANVLTF
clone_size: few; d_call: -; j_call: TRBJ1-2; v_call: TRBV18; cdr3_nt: TGTGCCAGCTCACCAGCAGGGGTGCAAGGCTACACCTTC; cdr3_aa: CASSPAGVQGYTF
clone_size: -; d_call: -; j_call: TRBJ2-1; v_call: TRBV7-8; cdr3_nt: TGTGCCAGCAGCCCTGAGGGGGTGACTTGGAATGAGCAGTTCTTC; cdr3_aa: CASSPEGVTWNEQFF
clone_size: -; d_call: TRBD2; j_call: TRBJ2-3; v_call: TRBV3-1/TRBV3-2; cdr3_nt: TGTGCCAGCAGCCAAGTGGGAGGGGACACAGATACGCAGTATTTT; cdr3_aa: CASSQVGGDTDTQYF
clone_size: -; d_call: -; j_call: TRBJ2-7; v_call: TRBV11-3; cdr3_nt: TGTGCCAGCAGCCCAGGGGGGTGGACAACCTACGAGCAGTACTTC; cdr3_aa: CASSPGGWTTYEQYF
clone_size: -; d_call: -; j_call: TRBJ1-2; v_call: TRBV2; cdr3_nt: TGTGCCAGCATTCTTGGGCAGCGCTATGGCTACACCTTC; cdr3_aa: CASILGQRYGYTF
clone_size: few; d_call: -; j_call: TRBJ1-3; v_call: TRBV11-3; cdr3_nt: TGTGCCAGCAGCTTAGATCGCGGCAGGAGCTCTGGAAACACCATATATTTT; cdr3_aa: CASSLDRGRSSGNTIYF
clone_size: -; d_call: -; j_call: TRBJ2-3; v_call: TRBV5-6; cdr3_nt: TGTGCCAGCAGCTTTGGCGGGACAGATACGCAGTATTTT; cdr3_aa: CASSFGGTDTQYF
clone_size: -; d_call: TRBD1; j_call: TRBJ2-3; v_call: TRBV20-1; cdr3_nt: TGCAGTGCTAGGGAGGACAGGGCGCAGTATTTT; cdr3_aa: CSAREDRAQYF
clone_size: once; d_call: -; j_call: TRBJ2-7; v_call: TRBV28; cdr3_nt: TGTGCCAGCAGTTTATTGGGTGGCAATTTATACGAGCAGTACTTC; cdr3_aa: CASSLLGGNLYEQYF
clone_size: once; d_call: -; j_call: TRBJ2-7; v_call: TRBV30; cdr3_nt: TGTGCCTGGAGGGCGAGCCAATTCGGGACTGACGAGCAGTACTTC; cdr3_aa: CAWRASQFGTDEQYF
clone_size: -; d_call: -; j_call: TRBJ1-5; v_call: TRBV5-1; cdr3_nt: TGCGCCAGCAGCTTGGAAAGGTTTCAGCCCCAGCATTTT; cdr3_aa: CASSLERFQPQHF
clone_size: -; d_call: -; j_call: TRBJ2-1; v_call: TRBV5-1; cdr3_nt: TGCGCCAGCAGCTTGGAGGGACCTCAGTTCTTC; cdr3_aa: CASSLEGPQFF
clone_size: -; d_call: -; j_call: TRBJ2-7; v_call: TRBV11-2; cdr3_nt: TGTGCCAGCAGCTTAGATCGGGGTTCCTACGAGCAGTACTTC; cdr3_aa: CASSLDRGSYEQYF
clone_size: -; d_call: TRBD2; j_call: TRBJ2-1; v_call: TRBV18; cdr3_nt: TGTGCCAGCTCACCGACCCGGACTAGCGGGGGGACCAATGAGCAGTTCTTC; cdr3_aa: CASSPTRTSGGTNEQFF
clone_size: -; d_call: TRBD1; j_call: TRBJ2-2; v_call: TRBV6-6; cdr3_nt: TGTGCCAGCAGTACGGGGACAGCGAACACCGGGGAGCTGTTTTTT; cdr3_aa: CASSTGTANTGELFF
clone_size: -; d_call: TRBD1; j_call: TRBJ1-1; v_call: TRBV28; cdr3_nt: TGTGCCAGCAGTTTTGTCCCCCGGGACAGCGAAGCTTTCTTT; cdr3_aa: CASSFVPRDSEAFF
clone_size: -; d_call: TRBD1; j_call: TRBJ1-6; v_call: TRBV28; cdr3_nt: TGTGCCAGCAGTTCCCCGCCCGGACAGGGCCCCCACTCCTATAATTCACCCCTCCACTTT; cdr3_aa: CASSSPPGQGPHSYNSPLHF
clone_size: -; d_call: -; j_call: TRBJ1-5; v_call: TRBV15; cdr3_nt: TGTGCCACCAGCGAACCTAGGGGGGCCTTGTGGCCCCAGCATTTT; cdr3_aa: CATSEPRGALWPQHF
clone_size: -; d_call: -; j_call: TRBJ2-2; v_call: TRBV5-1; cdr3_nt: TGCGCCAGCAGTTGGACACACAACACCGGGGAGCTGTTTTTT; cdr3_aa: CASSWTHNTGELFF
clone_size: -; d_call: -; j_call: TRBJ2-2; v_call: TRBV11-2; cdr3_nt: TGTGCCAGCACCCCACTAATTTATAACACCGGGGAGCTGTTTTTT; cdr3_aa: CASTPLIYNTGELFF
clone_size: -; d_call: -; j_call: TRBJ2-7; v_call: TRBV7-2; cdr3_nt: TGTGCCAGCAGCCTGGGACCGGATATATACGAGCAGTACTTC; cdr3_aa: CASSLGPDIYEQYF
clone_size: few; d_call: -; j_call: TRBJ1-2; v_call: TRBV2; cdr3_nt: TGTGCCAGCAGTGAACAGTTCGTCGGCTACACCTTC; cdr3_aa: CASSEQFVGYTF
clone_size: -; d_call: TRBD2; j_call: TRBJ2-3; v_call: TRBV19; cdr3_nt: TGTGCCAGTAGTATATCGCCTAGCGGGGCTAGCACAGATACGCAGTATTTT; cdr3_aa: CASSISPSGASTDTQYF
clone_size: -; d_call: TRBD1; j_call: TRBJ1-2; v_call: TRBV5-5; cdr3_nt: TGTGCCAGCAGCCTGATCCCCACCGGGACAGACTATGGCTACACCTTC; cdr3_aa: CASSLIPTGTDYGYTF
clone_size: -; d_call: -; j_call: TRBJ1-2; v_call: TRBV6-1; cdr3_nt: TGTGCCAGCAGTGAAGGTCCACCTACAAGCGGCTATGGCTACACCTTC; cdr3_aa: CASSEGPPTSGYGYTF
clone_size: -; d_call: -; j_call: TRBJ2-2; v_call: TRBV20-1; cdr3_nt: TGCAGTGCTAGTTCCAGGGCTGGTGAAACCGGGGAGCTGTTTTTT; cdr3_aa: CSASSRAGETGELFF
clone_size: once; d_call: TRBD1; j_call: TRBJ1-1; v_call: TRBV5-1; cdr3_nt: TGCGCCAGCAGCCTTACAGGGGGCGCATATAGCACTGAAGCTTTCTTT; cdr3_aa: CASSLTGGAYSTEAFF
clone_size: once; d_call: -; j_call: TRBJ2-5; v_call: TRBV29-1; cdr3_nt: TGCAGCGTTGCGGATTTCCAAGAGACCCAGTACTTC; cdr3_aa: CSVADFQETQYF
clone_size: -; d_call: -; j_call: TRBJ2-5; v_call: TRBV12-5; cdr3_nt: TGTGCTAGTGGTACAAGGGGGGACAAAGAAGAGACCCAGTACTTC; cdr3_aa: CASGTRGDKEETQYF
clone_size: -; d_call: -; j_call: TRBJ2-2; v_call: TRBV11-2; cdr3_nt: TGTGCCAGCAGCCCAAACAGGAACACCGGGGAGCTGTTTTTT; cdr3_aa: CASSPNRNTGELFF
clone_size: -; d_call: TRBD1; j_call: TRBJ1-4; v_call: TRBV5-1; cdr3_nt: TGCGCCAGCAGCCCTGGCCTCGGGGCAGGGGGAACTAATGAAAAACTGTTTTTT; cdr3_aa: CASSPGLGAGGTNEKLFF
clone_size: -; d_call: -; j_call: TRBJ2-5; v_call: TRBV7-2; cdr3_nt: TGTGCCAGCAGCTTAGGAGGGAAGGGTTGGGAGACCCAGTACTTC; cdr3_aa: CASSLGGKGWETQYF
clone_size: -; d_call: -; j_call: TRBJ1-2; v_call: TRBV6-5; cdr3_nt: TGTGCCACCCCAGAGGGCGTTCAGTATGGCTACACCTTC; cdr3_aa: CATPEGVQYGYTF
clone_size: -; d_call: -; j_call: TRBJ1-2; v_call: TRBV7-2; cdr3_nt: TGTGCCAGCAGCTTAGATGGACACACTAACTATGGCTACACCTTC; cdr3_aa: CASSLDGHTNYGYTF
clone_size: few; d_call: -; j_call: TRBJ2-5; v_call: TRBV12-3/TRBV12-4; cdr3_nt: TGTGCCAGCAGTACCGGCCGGGAGACCCAGTACTTC; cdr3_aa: CASSTGRETQYF
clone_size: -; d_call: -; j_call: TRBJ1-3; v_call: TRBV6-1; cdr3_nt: TGTGCCAGCAGTGAAAGACGGGACCCCTCTGGAAACACCATATATTTT; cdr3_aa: CASSERRDPSGNTIYF
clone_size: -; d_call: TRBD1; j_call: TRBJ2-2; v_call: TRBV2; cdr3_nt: TGTGCCAGCAGTGCGGGACAGGGCTCGATCGGGCTGTTTTTT; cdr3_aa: CASSAGQGSIGLFF
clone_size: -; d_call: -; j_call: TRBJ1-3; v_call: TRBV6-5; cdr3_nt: TGTGCCAGCAGTAGAAGTGGTGACACCATATATTTT; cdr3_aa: CASSRSGDTIYF
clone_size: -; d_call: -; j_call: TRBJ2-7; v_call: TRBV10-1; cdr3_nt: TGCGCCAGGAAACCCCCCCCGATCACCGGGAGATCGACAGGCTGGTCCTACGAGCAGTACTTC; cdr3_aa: CARKPPPITGRSTGWSYEQYF
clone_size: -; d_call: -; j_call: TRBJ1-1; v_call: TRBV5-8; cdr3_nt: TGTGCCAGCAGCTTGCGGCTATCTTCCGCTGAAGCTTTCTTT; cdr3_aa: CASSLRLSSAEAFF
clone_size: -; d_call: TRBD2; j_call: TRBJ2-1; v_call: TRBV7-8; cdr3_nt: TGTGCCAGCAGCTTAGGCGGGGGGCCACTCTACAATGAGCAGTTCTTC; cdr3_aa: CASSLGGGPLYNEQFF
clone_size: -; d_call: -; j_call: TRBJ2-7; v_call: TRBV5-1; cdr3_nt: TGCGCCAGCAGCACCGCAGGGGGAGGCGAGCAGTACTTC; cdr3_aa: CASSTAGGGEQYF
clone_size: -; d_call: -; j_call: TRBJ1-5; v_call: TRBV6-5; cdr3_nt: TGTGCCAGCAGTTACTCGAATCCCAGGTCAAATCAGCCCCAGCATTTT; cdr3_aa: CASSYSNPRSNQPQHF
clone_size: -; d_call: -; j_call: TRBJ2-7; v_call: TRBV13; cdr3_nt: TGTGCCAGCAGCTCTGACAGAAGCTACGAGCAGTACTTC; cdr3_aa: CASSSDRSYEQYF
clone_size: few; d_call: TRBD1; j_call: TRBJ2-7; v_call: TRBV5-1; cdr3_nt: TGCGCCAGCAGCTTGGGAGACGACAGGGCGCAGTACTTC; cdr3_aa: CASSLGDDRAQYF
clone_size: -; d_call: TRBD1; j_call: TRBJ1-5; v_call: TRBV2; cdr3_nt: TGTGCCAGCAGTTCAGGGGGCGCTGGGAATCAGCCCCAGCATTTT; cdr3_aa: CASSSGGAGNQPQHF
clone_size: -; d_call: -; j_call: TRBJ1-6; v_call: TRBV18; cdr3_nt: TGTGCCAGCCAGAGGGGGAAAACCTCCTATAATTCACCCCTCCACTTT; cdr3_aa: CASQRGKTSYNSPLHF
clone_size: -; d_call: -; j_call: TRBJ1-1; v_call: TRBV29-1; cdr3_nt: TGCAGCGTTGAGCCTCGGACGTACACTGAAGCTTTCTTT; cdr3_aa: CSVEPRTYTEAFF
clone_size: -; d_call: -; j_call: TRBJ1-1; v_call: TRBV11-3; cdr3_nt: TGTGCCAGCAGCCAAACAGGGTTCCCTAACTCCGTGAACACTGAAGCTTTCTTT; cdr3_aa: CASSQTGFPNSVNTEAFF
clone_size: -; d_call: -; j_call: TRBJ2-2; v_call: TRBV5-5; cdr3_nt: TGTGCCAGCAGCTTAGTGTCTAACCCCGGGGAGCTGTTTTTT; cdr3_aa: CASSLVSNPGELFF